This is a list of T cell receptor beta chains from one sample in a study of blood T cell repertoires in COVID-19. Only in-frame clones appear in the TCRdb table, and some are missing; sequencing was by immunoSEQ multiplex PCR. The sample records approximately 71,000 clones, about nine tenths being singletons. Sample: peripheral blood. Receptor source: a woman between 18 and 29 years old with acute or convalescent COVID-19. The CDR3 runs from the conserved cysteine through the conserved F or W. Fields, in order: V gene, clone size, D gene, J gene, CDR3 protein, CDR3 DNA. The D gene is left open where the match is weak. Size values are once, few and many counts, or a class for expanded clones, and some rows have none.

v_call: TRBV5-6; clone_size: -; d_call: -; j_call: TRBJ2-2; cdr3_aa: CASSFGQITGELFF; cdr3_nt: TGTGCCAGCAGCTTCGGACAGATCACCGGGGAGCTGTTTTTT
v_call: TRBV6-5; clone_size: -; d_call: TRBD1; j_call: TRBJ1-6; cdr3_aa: CASSYSQGTNSPLHF; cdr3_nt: TGTGCCAGCAGTTACTCACAGGGGACGAATTCACCCCTCCACTTT
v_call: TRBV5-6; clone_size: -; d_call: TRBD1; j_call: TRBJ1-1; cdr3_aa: CASSSKDRENTEAFF; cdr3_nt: TGTGCCAGCAGCTCTAAGGACAGGGAGAACACTGAAGCTTTCTTT
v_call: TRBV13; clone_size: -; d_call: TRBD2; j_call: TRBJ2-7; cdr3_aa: CASSSGLAGSYEQYF; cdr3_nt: TGTGCCAGCAGCTCGGGACTAGCGGGGAGTTACGAGCAGTACTTC
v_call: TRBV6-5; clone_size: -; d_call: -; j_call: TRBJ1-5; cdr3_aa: CASSSSPNQPQHF; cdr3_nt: TGTGCCAGCAGTTCGAGTCCGAATCAGCCCCAGCATTTT
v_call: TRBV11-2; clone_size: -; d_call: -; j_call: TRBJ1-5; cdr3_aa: CASSLTGLDNQPQHF; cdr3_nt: TGTGCCAGCAGCTTAACAGGGTTGGACAATCAGCCCCAGCATTTT
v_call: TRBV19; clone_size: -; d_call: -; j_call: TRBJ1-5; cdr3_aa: CASSQGKKQPQHF; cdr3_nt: TGTGCCAGTAGCCAGGGGAAGAAGCAGCCCCAGCATTTT
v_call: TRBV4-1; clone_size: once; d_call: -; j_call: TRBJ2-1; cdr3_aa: CASSQVPGPRDEQFF; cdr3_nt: TGCGCCAGCAGCCAAGTGCCCGGCCCGCGGGATGAGCAGTTCTTC
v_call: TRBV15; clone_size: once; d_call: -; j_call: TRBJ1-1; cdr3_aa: CATRYTDNTEAFF; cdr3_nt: TGTGCCACCAGGTATACAGATAACACTGAAGCTTTCTTT
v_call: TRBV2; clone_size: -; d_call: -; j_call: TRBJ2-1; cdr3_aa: CASSEDGGSSYNEQFF; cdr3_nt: TGTGCCAGCAGTGAAGATGGCGGTAGCTCCTACAATGAGCAGTTCTTC
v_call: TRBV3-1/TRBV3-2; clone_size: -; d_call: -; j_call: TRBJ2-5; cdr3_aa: CASSQDRQPNQETQYF; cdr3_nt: TGTGCCAGCAGCCAAGATCGACAGCCAAACCAAGAGACCCAGTACTTC
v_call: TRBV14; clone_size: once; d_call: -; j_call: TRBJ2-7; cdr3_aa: CASSQRPPGMKPYEQYF; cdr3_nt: TGTGCCAGCAGCCAAAGACCCCCGGGTATGAAGCCTTACGAGCAGTACTTC
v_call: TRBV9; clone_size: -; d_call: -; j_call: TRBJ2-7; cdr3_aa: CASSVDGDSSEQYF; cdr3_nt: TGTGCCAGCAGCGTAGACGGGGATTCAAGCGAGCAGTACTTC
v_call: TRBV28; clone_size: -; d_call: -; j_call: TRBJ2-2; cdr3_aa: CASSHGDRRPAYTGELFF; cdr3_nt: TGTGCCAGCAGTCACGGGGATAGGAGGCCGGCGTACACCGGGGAGCTGTTTTTT
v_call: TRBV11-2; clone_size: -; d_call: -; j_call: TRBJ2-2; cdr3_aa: CASSTGPLGGTGELFF; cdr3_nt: TGTGCCAGCAGCACGGGTCCCTTAGGGGGTACCGGGGAGCTGTTTTTT
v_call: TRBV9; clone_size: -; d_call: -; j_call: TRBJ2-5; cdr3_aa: CASSVAAGVETQYF; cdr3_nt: TGTGCCAGCAGCGTAGCGGCAGGGGTAGAGACCCAGTACTTC
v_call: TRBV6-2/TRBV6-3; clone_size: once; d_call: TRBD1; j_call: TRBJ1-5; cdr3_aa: CASSPDRGAGGQPQHF; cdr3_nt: TGTGCCAGCAGCCCGGACAGGGGTGCCGGTGGTCAGCCCCAGCATTTT
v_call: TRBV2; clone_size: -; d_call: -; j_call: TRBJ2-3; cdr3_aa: CASRAGMTLDLQYF; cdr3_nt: TGTGCCAGCAGGGCGGGAATGACGCTCGACTTGCAGTATTTT
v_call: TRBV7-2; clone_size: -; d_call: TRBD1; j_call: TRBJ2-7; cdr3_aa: CASSLTGTGPYEQYF; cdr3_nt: TGTGCCAGCAGCTTGACCGGGACAGGGCCCTACGAGCAGTACTTC
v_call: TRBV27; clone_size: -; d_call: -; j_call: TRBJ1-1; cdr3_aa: CASSLSANTEAFF; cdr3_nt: TGTGCCAGCAGTTTATCGGCGAACACTGAAGCTTTCTTT
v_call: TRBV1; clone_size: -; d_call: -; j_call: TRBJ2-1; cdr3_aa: CTSSQEGTSGGFPSSYNEQFF; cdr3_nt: TGCACCAGCAGCCAAGAGGGGACTAGCGGGGGGTTCCCGAGCTCCTACAATGAGCAGTTCTTC
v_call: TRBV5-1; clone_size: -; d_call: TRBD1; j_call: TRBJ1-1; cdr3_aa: CASSPWDSLNTEAFF; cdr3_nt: TGCGCCAGCAGCCCCTGGGACAGTTTGAACACTGAAGCTTTCTTT
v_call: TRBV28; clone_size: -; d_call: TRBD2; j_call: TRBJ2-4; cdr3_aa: CASSLASGGQNIQYF; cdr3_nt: TGTGCCAGCAGTTTAGCCAGCGGGGGACAAAACATTCAGTACTTC
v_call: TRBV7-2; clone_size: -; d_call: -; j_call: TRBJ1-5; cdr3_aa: CASSLGYSNQPQHF; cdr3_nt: TGTGCCAGCAGCCTAGGTTATAGCAATCAGCCCCAGCATTTT
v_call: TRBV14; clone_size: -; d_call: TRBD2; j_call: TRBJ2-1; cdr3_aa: CASSLPSPSGRGNEQFF; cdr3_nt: TGTGCCAGCAGCCTCCCTAGTCCCAGCGGGAGGGGGAATGAGCAGTTCTTC
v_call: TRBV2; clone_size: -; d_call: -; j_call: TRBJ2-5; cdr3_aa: CASLAERAGGQETQYF; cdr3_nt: TGTGCCAGCCTCGCGGAGCGGGCAGGGGGTCAAGAGACCCAGTACTTC
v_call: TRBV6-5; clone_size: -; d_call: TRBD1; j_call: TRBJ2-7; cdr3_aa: CASSFLQGTYEQYF; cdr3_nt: TGTGCCAGCAGCTTTCTACAGGGGACCTACGAGCAGTACTTC
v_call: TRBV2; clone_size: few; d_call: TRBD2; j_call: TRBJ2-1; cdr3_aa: CASTLGSGGQAGNEQFF; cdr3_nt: TGTGCCAGCACATTGGGGAGCGGGGGGCAGGCAGGCAATGAGCAGTTCTTC
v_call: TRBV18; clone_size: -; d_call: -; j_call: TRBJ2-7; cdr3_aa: CASSPLRGPSDEQYF; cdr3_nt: TGTGCCAGCTCACCACTGCGGGGTCCATCGGACGAGCAGTACTTC
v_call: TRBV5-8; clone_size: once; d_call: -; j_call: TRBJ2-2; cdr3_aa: CASNTGVPGELFF; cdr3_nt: TGTGCCAGCAACACGGGAGTCCCCGGGGAGCTGTTTTTT
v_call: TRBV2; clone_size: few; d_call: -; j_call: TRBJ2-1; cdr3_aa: CASSPTEGFQGNEQFF; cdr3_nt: TGTGCCAGCAGCCCTACCGAAGGGTTTCAGGGCAATGAGCAGTTCTTC
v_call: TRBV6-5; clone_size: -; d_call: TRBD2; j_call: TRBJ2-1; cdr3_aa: CASSSTTSGGPHEQFF; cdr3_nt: TGTGCCAGCAGTTCGACGACTAGCGGGGGGCCCCATGAGCAGTTCTTC
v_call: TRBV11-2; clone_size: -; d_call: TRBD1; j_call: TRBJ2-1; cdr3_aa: CASSPTGVNYNEQFF; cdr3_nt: TGTGCCAGCAGCCCTACAGGGGTCAACTACAATGAGCAGTTCTTC
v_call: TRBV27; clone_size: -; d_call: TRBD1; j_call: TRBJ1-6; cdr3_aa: CASSPHRGYNSPLHF; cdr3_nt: TGTGCCAGCAGTCCTCACAGGGGCTATAATTCACCCCTCCACTTT
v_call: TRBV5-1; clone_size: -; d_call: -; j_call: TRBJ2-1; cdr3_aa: CASSLVAGSSYNEQFF; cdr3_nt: TGCGCCAGCAGCTTGGTGGCGGGGAGCTCCTACAATGAGCAGTTCTTC
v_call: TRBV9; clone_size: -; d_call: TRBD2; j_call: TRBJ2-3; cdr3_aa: CASSDELAGGPDTQYF; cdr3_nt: TGTGCCAGCAGCGACGAACTAGCGGGGGGGCCAGATACGCAGTATTTT
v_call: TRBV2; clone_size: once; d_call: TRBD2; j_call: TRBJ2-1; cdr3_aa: CASSEWASGGPSSYNEQFF; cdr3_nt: TGTGCCAGCAGTGAATGGGCTAGCGGGGGCCCGAGCTCCTACAATGAGCAGTTCTTC
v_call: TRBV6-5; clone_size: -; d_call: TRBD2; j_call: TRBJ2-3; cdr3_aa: CASIRLAGGPDTQYF; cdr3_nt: TGTGCCAGCATTCGACTAGCGGGAGGGCCAGATACGCAGTATTTT
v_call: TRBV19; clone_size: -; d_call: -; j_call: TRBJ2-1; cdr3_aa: CASSIVGGAIGYNEQFF; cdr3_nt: TGTGCCAGTAGTATAGTGGGGGGGGCTATCGGTTACAATGAGCAGTTCTTC
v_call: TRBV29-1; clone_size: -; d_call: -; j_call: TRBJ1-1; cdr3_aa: CSVAQGPTEAFF; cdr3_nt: TGCAGCGTTGCTCAGGGCCCCACTGAAGCTTTCTTT
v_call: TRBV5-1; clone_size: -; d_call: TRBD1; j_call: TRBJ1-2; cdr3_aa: CASSPRTGNYGYTF; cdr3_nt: TGCGCCAGCAGCCCCAGGACAGGAAACTATGGCTACACCTTC
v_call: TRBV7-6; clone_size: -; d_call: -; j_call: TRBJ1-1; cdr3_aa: CASSRRDGTEAFF; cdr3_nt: TGTGCCAGCAGCCGGAGAGATGGAACTGAAGCTTTCTTT
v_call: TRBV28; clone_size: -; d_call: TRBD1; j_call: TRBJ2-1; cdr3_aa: CASSSPGGARSEQFF; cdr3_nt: TGTGCCAGCAGTTCCCCAGGGGGCGCGAGGAGTGAGCAGTTCTTC
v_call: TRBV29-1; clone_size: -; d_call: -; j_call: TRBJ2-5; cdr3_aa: CSVEAGQETQYF; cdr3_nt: TGCAGCGTTGAGGCAGGCCAAGAGACCCAGTACTTC
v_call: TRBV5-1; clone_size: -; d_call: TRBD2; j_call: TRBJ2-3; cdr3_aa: CASTLAGGPRDTQYF; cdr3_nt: TGCGCCAGTACTCTAGCGGGAGGGCCGAGGGATACGCAGTATTTT
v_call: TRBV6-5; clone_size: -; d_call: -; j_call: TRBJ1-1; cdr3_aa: CASSYSVLGGTEAFF; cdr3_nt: TGTGCCAGCAGTTACTCTGTTTTGGGAGGAACTGAAGCTTTCTTT
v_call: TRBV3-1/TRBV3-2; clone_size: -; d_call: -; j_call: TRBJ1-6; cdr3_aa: CASSPLGGPLHF; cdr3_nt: TGTGCCAGCAGCCCCCTGGGGGGACCCCTCCACTTT
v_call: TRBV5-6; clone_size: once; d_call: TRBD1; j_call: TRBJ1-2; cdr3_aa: CASSLYGQGMNGYTF; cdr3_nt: TGTGCCAGCAGCTTGTACGGACAGGGGATGAATGGCTACACCTTC
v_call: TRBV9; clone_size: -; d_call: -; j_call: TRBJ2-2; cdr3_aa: CASSVEVGTQNTGELFF; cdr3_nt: TGTGCCAGCAGCGTAGAAGTAGGGACACAAAACACCGGGGAGCTGTTTTTT
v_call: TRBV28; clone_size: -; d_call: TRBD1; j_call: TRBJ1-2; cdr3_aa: CASSQGAFGYTF; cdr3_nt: TGTGCCAGCAGCCAGGGGGCGTTCGGCTACACCTTC
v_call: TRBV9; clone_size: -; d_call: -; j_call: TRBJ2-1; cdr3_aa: CASSVGGQFNEQFF; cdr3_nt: TGTGCCAGCAGCGTAGGGGGGCAGTTCAATGAGCAGTTCTTC
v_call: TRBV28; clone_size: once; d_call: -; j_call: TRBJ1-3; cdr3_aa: CASSFQSGNTIYF; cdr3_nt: TGTGCCAGCAGTTTCCAGTCTGGAAACACCATATATTTT
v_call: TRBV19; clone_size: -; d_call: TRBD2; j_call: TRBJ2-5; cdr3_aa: CASSIPGLAGQETQYF; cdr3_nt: TGTGCCAGTAGTATACCTGGACTAGCGGGCCAAGAGACCCAGTACTTC